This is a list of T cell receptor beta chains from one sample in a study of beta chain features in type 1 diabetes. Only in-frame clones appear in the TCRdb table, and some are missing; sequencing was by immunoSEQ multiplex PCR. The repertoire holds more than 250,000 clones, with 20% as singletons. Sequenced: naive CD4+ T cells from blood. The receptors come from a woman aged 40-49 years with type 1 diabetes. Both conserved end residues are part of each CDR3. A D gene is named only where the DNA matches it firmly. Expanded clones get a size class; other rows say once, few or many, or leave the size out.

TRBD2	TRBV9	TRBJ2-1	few	TGTGCCAGCAGCGTAGTAGGGTTAGCGGGAGTCAATGAGCAGTTCTTC	CASSVVGLAGVNEQFF
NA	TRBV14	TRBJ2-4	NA	TGTGCCAGCGCGCGGCAGGGGCCGCTAAAAAACATTCAGTACTTC	CASARQGPLKNIQYF
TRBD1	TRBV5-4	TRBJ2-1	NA	TGTGCCAGCAGCTCACCGGGACAGGGAGGACATGAGCAGTTCTTC	CASSSPGQGGHEQFF
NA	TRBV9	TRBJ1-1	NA	TGTGCCAGCAGCGTTGGGAGAAACTCTGAAGCTTTCTTT	CASSVGRNSEAFF
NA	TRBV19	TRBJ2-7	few	TGTGCCAGTAGTACCAGAGACGGGAGCTCCTACGAGCAGTACTTC	CASSTRDGSSYEQYF
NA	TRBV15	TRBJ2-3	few	TGTGCCACCAATAGCGACCCCACGGATACGCAGTATTTT	CATNSDPTDTQYF
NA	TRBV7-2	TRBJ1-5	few	TGTGCCAGCAGCTTAGCCAGGGAAGACCAGCCCCAGCATTTT	CASSLAREDQPQHF
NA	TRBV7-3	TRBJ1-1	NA	TGTGCCAGCAAGGAGGATAGAATGAACACTGAAGCTTTCTTT	CASKEDRMNTEAFF
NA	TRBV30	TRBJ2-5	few	TGTGCCTGGACCCAAGGAGGGGGGGGACAAGAGACCCAGTACTTC	CAWTQGGGGQETQYF
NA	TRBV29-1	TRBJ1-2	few	TGCAGCGTTGAATGGCAGGGTATATATGGCTACACCTTC	CSVEWQGIYGYTF
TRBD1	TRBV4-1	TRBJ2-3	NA	TGCGCCAGCAGCCAATTGGGGTGGGACAGGGGGGTAGATACGCAGTATTTT	CASSQLGWDRGVDTQYF
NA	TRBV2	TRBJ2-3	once	TGTGCCAGCGGTAGTTCTGGCACAGATACGCAGTATTTT	CASGSSGTDTQYF
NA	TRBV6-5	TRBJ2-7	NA	TGTGCCAGCAGTTACAGGGCGGGCCTCCGGGACGAGCAGTACTTC	CASSYRAGLRDEQYF
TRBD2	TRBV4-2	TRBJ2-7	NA	TGTGCCAGCAGCCAAGAGGTAGCGGGAGGGTGGGACGAGCAGTACTTC	CASSQEVAGGWDEQYF
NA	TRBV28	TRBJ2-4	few	TGTGCCAGCAGTTTGGGGCAGGGCGACATTCAGTACTTC	CASSLGQGDIQYF
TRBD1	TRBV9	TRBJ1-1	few	TGTGCCAGCAGCGTACGGGGGACAGGGATGGACACTGAAGCTTTCTTT	CASSVRGTGMDTEAFF
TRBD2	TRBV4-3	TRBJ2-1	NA	TGCGCCAGCAGCCAGCAAGCGGGGGGATCCTACAATGAGCAGTTCTTC	CASSQQAGGSYNEQFF
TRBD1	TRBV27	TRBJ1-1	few	TGTGCCAGCAGTTCGGGACAGGGGGCCGTGAACACTGAAGCTTTCTTT	CASSSGQGAVNTEAFF
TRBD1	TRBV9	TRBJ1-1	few	TGTGCCAGCAGCCCCACCCACAGGGGCCAAAGGACTGAAGCTTTCTTT	CASSPTHRGQRTEAFF
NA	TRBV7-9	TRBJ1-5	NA	TGTGCCAGCAGCTTGACGACAGACGGGCAGCCCCAGCATTTT	CASSLTTDGQPQHF
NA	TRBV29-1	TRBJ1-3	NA	TGCACCCCCGGGTGGACTTTTCGCGGAAACACCATATATTTT	CTPGWTFRGNTIYF
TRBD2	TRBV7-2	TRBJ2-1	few	TGTGCCAGCAGCTTAGAACTTGGCGGGAGGGAGCAGTTCTTC	CASSLELGGREQFF
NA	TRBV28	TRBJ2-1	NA	TGTGCCAGCAAAGGACACCTCCGCTCCTACAATGAGCAGTTCTTC	CASKGHLRSYNEQFF
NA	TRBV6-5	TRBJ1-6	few	TGTGCCAGTATTAGAGGGAGGGACCATAATTCACCCCTCCACTTT	CASIRGRDHNSPLHF
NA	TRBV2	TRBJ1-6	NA	TGTGCCAGCAGTGTTACAGCCTATAATTCACCCCTCCACTTT	CASSVTAYNSPLHF
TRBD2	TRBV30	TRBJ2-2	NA	TGTGCCTGGAGTAGGAGCGGGAGCGGGGAGCTGTTTTTT	CAWSRSGSGELFF
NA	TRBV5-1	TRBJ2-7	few	TGCGCCAGCAGCCCCCGGGACAACCACGAGCAGTACTTC	CASSPRDNHEQYF
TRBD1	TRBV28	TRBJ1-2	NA	TGTGCCAGCGCCGGGACAGCGTATAACTATGGCTACACCTTC	CASAGTAYNYGYTF
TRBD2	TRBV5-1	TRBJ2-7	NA	TGCGCCAGCAGCTTTGGTACTAGCGGGAGTCCCCACGAGCAGTACTTC	CASSFGTSGSPHEQYF
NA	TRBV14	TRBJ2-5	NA	TGTGCCAGCAGCCCCGGAGGTGAGACCCAGTACTTC	CASSPGGETQYF
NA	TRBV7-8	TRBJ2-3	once	TGTGCCAGCAGCTTCTGGGCAGCAGATACGCAGTATTTT	CASSFWAADTQYF
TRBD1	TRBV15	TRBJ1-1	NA	TGTGCCACCAGCACACAGGGGGAGCACACTGAAGCTTTCTTT	CATSTQGEHTEAFF
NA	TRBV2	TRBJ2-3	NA	TGTGCCAGCAGTGTGAGGGGGACCACAGATACGCAGTATTTT	CASSVRGTTDTQYF
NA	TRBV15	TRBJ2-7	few	TGTGCCACCAGACAGCCGCCGACCTACGAGCAGTACTTC	CATRQPPTYEQYF
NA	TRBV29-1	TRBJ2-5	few	TGCAGCGTTGGCAGGGTTGGCGAGACCCAGTACTTC	CSVGRVGETQYF
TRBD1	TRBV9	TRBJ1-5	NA	TGTGCCAGCAGCGTAGGACAGGGCTATCAGCCCCAGCATTTT	CASSVGQGYQPQHF
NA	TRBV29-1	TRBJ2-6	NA	TGCAGCGTTGAACGGTCTGGGGCCAACGTCCTGACTTTC	CSVERSGANVLTF
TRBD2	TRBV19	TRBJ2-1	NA	TGTGCCAGTAGTATGCAGCTAGCGGAATACAATGAGCAGTTCTTC	CASSMQLAEYNEQFF
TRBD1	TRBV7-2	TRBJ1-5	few	TGTGCCAGCAGCTTCCAGGGACAGATCAATCAGCCCCAGCATTTT	CASSFQGQINQPQHF
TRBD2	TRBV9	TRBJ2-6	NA	TGTGCCAGCAGCCCCCGGGGGGACTCTGGGGCCAACGTCCTGACTTTC	CASSPRGDSGANVLTF
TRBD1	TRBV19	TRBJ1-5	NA	TGTGCCAGTAGCCCAGGGGGAATGGGCAATCAGCCCCAGCATTTT	CASSPGGMGNQPQHF
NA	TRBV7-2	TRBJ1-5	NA	TGTGCCAGCAACCCCTCCGGGAGGAGCAATCAGCCCCAGCATTTT	CASNPSGRSNQPQHF
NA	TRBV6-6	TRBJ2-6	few	TGTGCCAGCACTACAGGGACTGGGGCCAACGTCCTGACTTTC	CASTTGTGANVLTF
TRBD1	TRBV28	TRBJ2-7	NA	TGTGCCAGCAGTATACCGGACAGGGTAATGGACGAGCAGTACTTC	CASSIPDRVMDEQYF
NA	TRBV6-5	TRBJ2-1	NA	TGTGCCAGCCGAGGCCGGGGACTTTCCTACAATGAGCAGTTCTTC	CASRGRGLSYNEQFF